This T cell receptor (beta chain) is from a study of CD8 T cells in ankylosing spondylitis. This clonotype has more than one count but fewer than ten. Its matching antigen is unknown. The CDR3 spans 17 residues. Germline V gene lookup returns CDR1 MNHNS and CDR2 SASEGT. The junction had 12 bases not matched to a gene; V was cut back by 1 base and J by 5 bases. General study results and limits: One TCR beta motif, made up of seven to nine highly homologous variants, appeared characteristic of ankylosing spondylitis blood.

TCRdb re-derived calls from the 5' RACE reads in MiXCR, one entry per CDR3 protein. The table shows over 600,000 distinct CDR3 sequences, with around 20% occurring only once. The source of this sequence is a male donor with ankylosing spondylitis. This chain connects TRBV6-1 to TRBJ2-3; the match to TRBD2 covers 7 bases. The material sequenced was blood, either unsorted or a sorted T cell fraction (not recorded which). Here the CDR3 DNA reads TGTGCCAGCAGTGAAGTGGCGGCGGGAGTGGTAGGAGATACGCAGTATTTT. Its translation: CASSEVAAGVVGDTQYF.